The source of this T cell receptor beta chain is a study of blood T cell repertoires in COVID-19. Method: immunoSEQ multiplex PCR; TCRdb's copy keeps in-frame clones and lacks some. Found here are 250,000 or so clones, less than 95% of them singletons; the top ten hold roughly 2.9%. This clone was observed once. CDR1 SGDLS and CDR2 YYNGEE come from the germline V gene. Trimming removed 0 bases from V and 2 bases from J; junction bases left unmatched: 5. The CDR3 consists of 17 residues. The sequenced material came from PBMCs or T cells enriched from blood (not recorded which). This rearrangement joins TRBV9 to TRBJ2-3; TRBD2 aligns across 11 bases. This receptor was obtained from a middle-aged man who had been exposed to COVID-19. The CDR3 loop reads CASSVATSGDITDTQYF. In DNA, the CDR3 is TGTGCCAGCAGCGTAGCGACTAGCGGGGACATCACAGATACGCAGTATTTT.